A selection of T cell receptor beta chains follows, all from one sample in a study of beta chain features in type 1 diabetes. Method: immunoSEQ multiplex PCR; TCRdb's copy keeps in-frame clones and lacks some. Among roughly 170,000 clones listed, more than 10% were seen once. Sequences were obtained from central memory CD4+ T cells from blood. These receptors all stem from a woman in her late teens or twenties in good health. Both conserved end residues are part of each CDR3. Fields, in order: V gene, D gene, J gene, clone size, CDR3 DNA, CDR3 protein. A D gene is named only where the DNA matches it firmly. Some rows mark clone size as missing; the rest say once, few, many or name a class of expanded clone.

V: TRBV4-2
D: TRBD1
J: TRBJ2-1
size: few
DNA: TGTGCCAGCAGCCACGACTCGGGACAGTCCTACAATGAGCAGTTCTTC
CDR3: CASSHDSGQSYNEQFF

V: TRBV2
D: NA
J: TRBJ1-4
size: few
DNA: TGTGCCAGCAGTGAATGGGAGTCGGGCCTAAATGAAAAACTGTTTTTT
CDR3: CASSEWESGLNEKLFF

V: TRBV7-7
D: TRBD2
J: TRBJ2-4
size: few
DNA: TGTGCCAGCAGCTTAACTAGCGGGGACATTCAGTACTTC
CDR3: CASSLTSGDIQYF

V: TRBV6-6
D: TRBD1
J: TRBJ1-3
size: NA
DNA: TGTGCCAGCAGTGGACAGGGGGCCCGTGGAAACACCATATATTTT
CDR3: CASSGQGARGNTIYF

V: TRBV7-9
D: TRBD2
J: TRBJ2-5
size: NA
DNA: TGTGCCAGCAGCTTACCGGGAGGACCGCAAGAGACCCAGTACTTC
CDR3: CASSLPGGPQETQYF

V: TRBV2
D: NA
J: TRBJ2-1
size: few
DNA: TGTGCCAGCAGGGGTGAGCGGACGCCCGGCGGTGAGCAGTTCTTC
CDR3: CASRGERTPGGEQFF

V: TRBV19
D: TRBD2
J: TRBJ2-3
size: few
DNA: TGTGCCAGTAGCCGGACTAGCGGAGTTCGCACAGATACGCAGTATTTT
CDR3: CASSRTSGVRTDTQYF

V: TRBV19
D: NA
J: TRBJ1-5
size: NA
DNA: TGTGCCAGTTCTAACCTGGGACAAAGAAGCAATCAGCCCCAGCATTTT
CDR3: CASSNLGQRSNQPQHF

V: TRBV30
D: NA
J: TRBJ2-1
size: few
DNA: TGTGCCTGGAGTCCTACCCCGTACAATGAGCAGTTCTTC
CDR3: CAWSPTPYNEQFF

V: TRBV5-1
D: TRBD1
J: TRBJ2-3
size: NA
DNA: TGCGCCAGCAGCTTGCGACAGGGGGACACAGATACGCAGTATTTT
CDR3: CASSLRQGDTDTQYF

V: TRBV9
D: TRBD2
J: TRBJ2-1
size: NA
DNA: TGTGCCAGTGACACCGGGACTAGCGGGAATGAGCAGTTCTTC
CDR3: CASDTGTSGNEQFF

V: TRBV2
D: NA
J: TRBJ1-4
size: few
DNA: TGTGCCAGCAGTGACGAGTTCTTGCTGTTTTTT
CDR3: CASSDEFLLFF

V: TRBV30
D: NA
J: TRBJ2-4
size: NA
DNA: TGTGCCTGGGGGGTACTAGGAGCCAAAAACATTCAGTACTTC
CDR3: CAWGVLGAKNIQYF

V: TRBV30
D: TRBD2
J: TRBJ2-5
size: NA
DNA: TGTGCCTGGAGTGTGGGCCTAGCGGCGTCACAAGAGACCCAGTACTTC
CDR3: CAWSVGLAASQETQYF

V: TRBV2
D: NA
J: TRBJ2-3
size: NA
DNA: TGTGCCAGCAGTGAGAAGTGGGCCACAGATACGCAGTATTTT
CDR3: CASSEKWATDTQYF

V: TRBV7-6
D: TRBD2
J: TRBJ2-1
size: few
DNA: TGTGCCAGCAGCGGCGTTAGCGGGGGCTCCTACAATGAGCAGTTCTTC
CDR3: CASSGVSGGSYNEQFF

V: TRBV7-3
D: TRBD1
J: TRBJ1-2
size: few
DNA: TGTGCCAGCAGCGCTTGGGACAGCCATGGCTATGGCTACACCTTC
CDR3: CASSAWDSHGYGYTF

V: TRBV28
D: NA
J: TRBJ2-7
size: NA
DNA: TGTGCCAGCAAGAACAACTACGAGCAGTACTTC
CDR3: CASKNNYEQYF

V: TRBV5-1
D: NA
J: TRBJ1-3
size: few
DNA: TGCGCCAGCAGCTTGGCTGGCAACTCTGGAAACACCATATATTTT
CDR3: CASSLAGNSGNTIYF

V: TRBV27
D: TRBD1
J: TRBJ1-2
size: few
DNA: TGTGCCAGCAGAGCCGGGACAGCCTCTAACTATGGCTACACCTTC
CDR3: CASRAGTASNYGYTF

V: TRBV7-9
D: TRBD2
J: TRBJ2-4
size: few
DNA: TGTGCCAGCAGCTTAGAGGGTCGGGCTAGCGGGGAGCTGCCCATTCAGTACTTC
CDR3: CASSLEGRASGELPIQYF

V: TRBV18
D: TRBD1
J: TRBJ1-2
size: NA
DNA: TGTGCCAGCTCACCCCCCCCAGGACAGGGACGCGGCTACACCTTC
CDR3: CASSPPPGQGRGYTF

V: TRBV29-1
D: TRBD2
J: TRBJ2-2
size: NA
DNA: TGCAGCGTTGAATTGACTAGCGGGTTGACCGGGGAGCTGTTTTTT
CDR3: CSVELTSGLTGELFF

V: TRBV2
D: NA
J: TRBJ1-2
size: few
DNA: TGTGCCAGCAGCATAGACAAAGGGGCGAGGAACTATGGCTACACCTTC
CDR3: CASSIDKGARNYGYTF

V: TRBV15
D: NA
J: TRBJ2-5
size: NA
DNA: TGTGCCACCAGCAGGGACCCTGGGGCCCGAGAGACCCAGTACTTC
CDR3: CATSRDPGARETQYF

V: TRBV7-9
D: NA
J: TRBJ2-2
size: many
DNA: TGTGCCAGCAGCTTACGAGAAACGCGGGAGCTGTTTTTT
CDR3: CASSLRETRELFF

V: TRBV5-1
D: TRBD2
J: TRBJ2-1
size: NA
DNA: TGCGCCAGCAGCGGATCCGGGACTAGCGGGGACAATGAGCAGTTCTTC
CDR3: CASSGSGTSGDNEQFF

V: TRBV30
D: NA
J: TRBJ2-7
size: NA
DNA: TGTGCCTGGAGGTCCCTGGCGGGAAGGACCCACGAGCAGTACTTC
CDR3: CAWRSLAGRTHEQYF

V: TRBV6-1
D: NA
J: TRBJ2-2
size: NA
DNA: TGTGCCAGCAGCGTCGCCGGGACATTTACCGGGGAGCTGTTTTTT
CDR3: CASSVAGTFTGELFF

V: TRBV7-2
D: TRBD1
J: TRBJ1-3
size: few
DNA: TGTGCCAGCAGCTGGGCAGGGGGCAGGGAAAACACCATATATTTT
CDR3: CASSWAGGRENTIYF

V: TRBV21-1
D: NA
J: TRBJ1-2
size: few
DNA: TGTGCCAGCAGCAAAATTGGGACAGGGGCTAACTATGGCTACACCTTC
CDR3: CASSKIGTGANYGYTF

V: TRBV28
D: NA
J: TRBJ2-7
size: few
DNA: TGTGCCAGCAGAGAAGTGCAGGGGCCAACCTACGAGCAGTACTTC
CDR3: CASREVQGPTYEQYF

V: TRBV30
D: TRBD2
J: TRBJ2-5
size: few
DNA: TGTGCCTGGAGCCATGGGGGGGTTAGGGAGACCCAGTACTTC
CDR3: CAWSHGGVRETQYF

V: TRBV30
D: NA
J: TRBJ2-7
size: NA
DNA: TGTGCCTGGAGTGTGATGAGTCACGAGCAGTACTTC
CDR3: CAWSVMSHEQYF

V: TRBV30
D: NA
J: TRBJ2-1
size: few
DNA: TGTGCCTGGAGTGTAGCAGTGGAGTTTTTCAATGAGCAGTTCTTC
CDR3: CAWSVAVEFFNEQFF

V: TRBV29-1
D: NA
J: TRBJ1-1
size: NA
DNA: TGCAGCGTTAGAATCGGCGGGGAACGAGCTTTCTTT
CDR3: CSVRIGGERAFF

V: TRBV4-3
D: NA
J: TRBJ1-2
size: few
DNA: TGCGCCAGCAGCCAAGATCGAAACGGGATCGTGAGTGGCTACACCTTC
CDR3: CASSQDRNGIVSGYTF